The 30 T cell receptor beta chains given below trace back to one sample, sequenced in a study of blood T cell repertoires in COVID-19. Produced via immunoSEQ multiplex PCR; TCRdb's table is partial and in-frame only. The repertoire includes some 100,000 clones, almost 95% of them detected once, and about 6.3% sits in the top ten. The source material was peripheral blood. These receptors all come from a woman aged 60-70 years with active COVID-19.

The CDR3 spells CASSRGAGETQYF. In DNA form, the CDR3 reads TGTGCCAGCAGCCGGGGGGCCGGGGAGACCCAGTACTTC. The rearrangement uses TRBV6-5 and TRBJ2-5; TRBD2 is a possible D gene (7 bases). Per germline, CDR1 MNHEY and CDR2 SVGAGI. V lost 6 bases, J lost 5 bases, and 13 bases lay in between. The CDR3 loop spans 13 amino acids.

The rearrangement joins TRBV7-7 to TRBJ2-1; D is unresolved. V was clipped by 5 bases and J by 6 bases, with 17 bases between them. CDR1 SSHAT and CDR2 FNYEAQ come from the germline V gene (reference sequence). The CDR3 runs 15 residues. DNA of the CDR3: TGTGCCAGCAGCACCCAGGTTGTCTCGGTCAATGAGCAGTTCTTC. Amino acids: CASSTQVVSVNEQFF.

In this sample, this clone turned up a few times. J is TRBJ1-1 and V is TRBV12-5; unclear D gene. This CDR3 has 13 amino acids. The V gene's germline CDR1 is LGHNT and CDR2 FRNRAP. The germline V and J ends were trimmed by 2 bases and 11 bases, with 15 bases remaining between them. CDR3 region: CASGLYTGVGAFF. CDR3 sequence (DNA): TGTGCTAGTGGTTTGTATACGGGTGTCGGTGCTTTCTTT.

CDR3 loop: CSTRRGTGSTEAFF. CDR3 nucleotide sequence: TGCAGCACTCGACGGGGGACGGGGAGCACTGAAGCTTTCTTT. This chain connects TRBV29-1 to TRBJ1-1; the D gene is possibly TRBD1 (5 bases). V lost 8 bases and J lost 4, with 20 bases in between. The CDR3 consists of 14 residues. Germline CDR1 reads SQVTM; CDR2 reads ANQGSEA.

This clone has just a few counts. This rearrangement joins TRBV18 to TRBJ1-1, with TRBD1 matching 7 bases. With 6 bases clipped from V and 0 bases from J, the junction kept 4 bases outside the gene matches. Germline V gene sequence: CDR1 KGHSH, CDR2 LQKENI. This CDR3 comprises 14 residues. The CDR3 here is CASSEGTVNTEAFF. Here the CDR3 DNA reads TGTGCCAGCTCGGAAGGGACAGTGAACACTGAAGCTTTCTTT. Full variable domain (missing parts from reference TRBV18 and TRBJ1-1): NAGVMQNPRHLVRRRGQEARLRCSPMKGHSHVYWYRQLPEEGLKFMVYLQKENIIDESGMPKERFSAEFPKEGPSILRIQQVVRGDSAAYFCASSEGTVNTEAFFGQGTRLTVV.

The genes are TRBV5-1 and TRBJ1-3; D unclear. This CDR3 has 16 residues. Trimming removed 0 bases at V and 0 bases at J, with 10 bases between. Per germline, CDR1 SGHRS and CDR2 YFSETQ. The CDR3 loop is CASSLGGAFSGNTIYF. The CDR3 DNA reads TGCGCCAGCAGCTTGGGAGGCGCCTTCTCTGGAAACACCATATATTTT. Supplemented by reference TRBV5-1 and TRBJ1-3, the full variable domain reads KAGVTQTPRYLIKTRGQQVTLSCSPISGHRSVSWYQQTPGQGLQFLFEYFSETQRNKGNFPGRFSGRQFSNSRSEMNVSTLELGDSALYLCASSLGGAFSGNTIYFGEGSWLTVV.

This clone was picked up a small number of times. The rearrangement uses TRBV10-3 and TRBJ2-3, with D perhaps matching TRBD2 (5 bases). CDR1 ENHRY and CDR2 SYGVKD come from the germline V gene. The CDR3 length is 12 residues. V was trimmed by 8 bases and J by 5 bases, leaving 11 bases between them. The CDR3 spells CAISYRGDTQYF. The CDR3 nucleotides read TGTGCCATCTCGTACCGGGGAGATACGCAGTATTTT.

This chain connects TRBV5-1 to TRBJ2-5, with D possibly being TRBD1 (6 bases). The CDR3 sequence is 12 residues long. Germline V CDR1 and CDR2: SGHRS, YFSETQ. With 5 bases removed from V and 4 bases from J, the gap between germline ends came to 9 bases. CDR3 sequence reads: CASSGGRETQYF. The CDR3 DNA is TGCGCCAGCAGTGGGGGCCGAGAGACCCAGTACTTC.

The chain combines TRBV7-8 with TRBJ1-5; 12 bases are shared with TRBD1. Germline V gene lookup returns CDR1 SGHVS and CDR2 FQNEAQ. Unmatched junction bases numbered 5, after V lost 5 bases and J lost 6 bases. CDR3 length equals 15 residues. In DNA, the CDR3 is TGTGCCAGCAGCCGGGGACAGGGGGCGGCTCAGCCCCAGCATTTT. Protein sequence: CASSRGQGAAQPQHF.

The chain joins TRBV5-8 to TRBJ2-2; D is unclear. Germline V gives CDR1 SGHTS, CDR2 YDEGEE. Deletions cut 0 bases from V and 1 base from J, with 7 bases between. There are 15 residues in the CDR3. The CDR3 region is CASSLVQMNTGELFF. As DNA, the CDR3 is TGTGCCAGCAGCTTGGTTCAAATGAACACCGGGGAGCTGTTTTTT.

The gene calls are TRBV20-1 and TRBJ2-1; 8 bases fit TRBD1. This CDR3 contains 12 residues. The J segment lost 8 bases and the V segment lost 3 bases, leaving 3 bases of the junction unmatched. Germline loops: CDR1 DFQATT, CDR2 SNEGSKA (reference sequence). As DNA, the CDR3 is TGCAGTGCTAGTGACAGGGGCCATGAGCAGTTCTTC. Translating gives CSASDRGHEQFF.

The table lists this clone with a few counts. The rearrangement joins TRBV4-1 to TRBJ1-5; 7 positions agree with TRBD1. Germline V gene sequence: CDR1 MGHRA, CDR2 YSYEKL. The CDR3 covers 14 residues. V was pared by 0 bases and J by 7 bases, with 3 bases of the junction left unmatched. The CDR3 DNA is TGCGCCAGCAGCCAAGAGACAGGGTTCCAGCCCCAGCATTTT. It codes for CASSQETGFQPQHF.

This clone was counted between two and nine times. The CDR3 loop is CASSWGRGEKLFF. CDR3 nucleotides: TGTGCCAGCAGCTGGGGAAGAGGGGAAAAACTGTTTTTT. The rearrangement links TRBV12-3 or TRBV12-4 to TRBJ1-4; no clear D gene. This CDR3 spans 13 amino acids. The V gene lost 6 bases and the J gene lost 8 bases, with 13 bases spanning the gap.

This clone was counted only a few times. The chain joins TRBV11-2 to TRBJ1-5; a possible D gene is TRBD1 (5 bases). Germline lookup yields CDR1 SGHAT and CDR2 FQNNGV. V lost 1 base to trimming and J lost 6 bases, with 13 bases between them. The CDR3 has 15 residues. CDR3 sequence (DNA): TGTGCCAGCAGCTTAGGCAGGGATTCTGGTCAGCCCCAGCATTTT. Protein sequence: CASSLGRDSGQPQHF.

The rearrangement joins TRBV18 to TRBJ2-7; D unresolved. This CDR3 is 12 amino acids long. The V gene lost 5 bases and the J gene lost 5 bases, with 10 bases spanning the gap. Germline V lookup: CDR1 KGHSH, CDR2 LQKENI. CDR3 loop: CASSLAQDEQYF. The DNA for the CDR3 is TGTGCCAGCTCATTGGCCCAGGACGAGCAGTACTTC. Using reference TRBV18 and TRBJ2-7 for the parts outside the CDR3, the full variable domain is NAGVMQNPRHLVRRRGQEARLRCSPMKGHSHVYWYRQLPEEGLKFMVYLQKENIIDESGMPKERFSAEFPKEGPSILRIQQVVRGDSAAYFCASSLAQDEQYFGPGTRLTVT.

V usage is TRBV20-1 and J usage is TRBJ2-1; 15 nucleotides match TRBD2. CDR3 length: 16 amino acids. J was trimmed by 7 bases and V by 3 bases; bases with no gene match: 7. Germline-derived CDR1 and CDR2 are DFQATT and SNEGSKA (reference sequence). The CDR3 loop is CSASGTSGGKGNEQFF. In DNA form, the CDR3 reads TGCAGTGCTAGTGGGACTAGCGGGGGGAAGGGGAATGAGCAGTTCTTC.

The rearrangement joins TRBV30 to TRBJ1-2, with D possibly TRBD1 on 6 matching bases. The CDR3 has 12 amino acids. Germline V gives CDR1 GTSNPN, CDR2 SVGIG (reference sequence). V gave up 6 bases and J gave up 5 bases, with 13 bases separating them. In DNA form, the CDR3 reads TGTGCCTGTCCGGGGACATCATATGGCTACACCTTC. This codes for CACPGTSYGYTF.

The CDR3 here is CAWANQGNQPQHF. DNA for the CDR3: TGTGCCTGGGCAAACCAGGGAAATCAGCCCCAGCATTTT. The chain has TRBV30 and TRBJ1-5; a possible D gene is TRBD1 (5 bases). The ends were cut back, 5 bases at V and 4 bases at J, with 12 bases in the middle. This CDR3 spans 13 amino acids. Germline lookup yields CDR1 GTSNPN and CDR2 SVGIG (reference sequence).

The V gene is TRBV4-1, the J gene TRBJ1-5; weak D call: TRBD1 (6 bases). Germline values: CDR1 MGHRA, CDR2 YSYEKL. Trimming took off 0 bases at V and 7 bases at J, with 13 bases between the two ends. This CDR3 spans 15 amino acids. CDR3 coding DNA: TGCGCCAGCAGCCAAGAACCGGACAGTGTCCAGCCCCAGCATTTT. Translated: CASSQEPDSVQPQHF.

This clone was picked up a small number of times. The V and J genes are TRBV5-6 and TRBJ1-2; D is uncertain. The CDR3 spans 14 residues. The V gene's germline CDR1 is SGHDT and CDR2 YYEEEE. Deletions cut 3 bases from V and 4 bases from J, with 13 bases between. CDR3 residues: CASSWGGFAYGYTF. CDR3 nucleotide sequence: TGTGCCAGCAGCTGGGGAGGGTTCGCCTATGGCTACACCTTC.

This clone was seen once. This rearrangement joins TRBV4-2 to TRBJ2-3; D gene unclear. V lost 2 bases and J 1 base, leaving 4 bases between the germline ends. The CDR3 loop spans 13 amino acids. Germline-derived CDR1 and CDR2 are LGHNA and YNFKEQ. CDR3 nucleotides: TGTGCCAGCAGCCAATGGCGCACAGATACGCAGTATTTT. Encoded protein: CASSQWRTDTQYF.

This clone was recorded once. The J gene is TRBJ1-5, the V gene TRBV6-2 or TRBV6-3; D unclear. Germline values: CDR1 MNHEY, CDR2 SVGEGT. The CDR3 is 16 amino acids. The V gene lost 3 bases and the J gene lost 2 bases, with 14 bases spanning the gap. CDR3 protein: CASSYSGLSGNQPQHF. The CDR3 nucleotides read TGTGCCAGCAGTTATTCTGGACTCTCTGGCAATCAGCCCCAGCATTTT.

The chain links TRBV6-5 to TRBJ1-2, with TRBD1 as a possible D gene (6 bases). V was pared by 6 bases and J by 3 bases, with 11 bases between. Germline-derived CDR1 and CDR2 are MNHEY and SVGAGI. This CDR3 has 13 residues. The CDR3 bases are TGTGCCAGCAGCTTCGGGACATACTATGGCTACACCTTC. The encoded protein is CASSFGTYYGYTF.

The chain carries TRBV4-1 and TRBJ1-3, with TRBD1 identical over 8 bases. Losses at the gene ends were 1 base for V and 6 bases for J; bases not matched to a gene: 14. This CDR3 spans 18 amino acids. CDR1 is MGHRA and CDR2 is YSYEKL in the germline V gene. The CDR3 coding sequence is TGCGCCAGCAGCCAAGTCCGAGGCCCCAGGGGGCGAGAAAACACCATATATTTT. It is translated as CASSQVRGPRGRENTIYF.

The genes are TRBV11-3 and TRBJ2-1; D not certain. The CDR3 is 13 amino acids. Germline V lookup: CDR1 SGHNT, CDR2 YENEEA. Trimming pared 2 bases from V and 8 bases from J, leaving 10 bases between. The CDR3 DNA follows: TGTGCCAGCAGCTTACAGTTAGCCGATGAGCAGTTCTTC. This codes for CASSLQLADEQFF.

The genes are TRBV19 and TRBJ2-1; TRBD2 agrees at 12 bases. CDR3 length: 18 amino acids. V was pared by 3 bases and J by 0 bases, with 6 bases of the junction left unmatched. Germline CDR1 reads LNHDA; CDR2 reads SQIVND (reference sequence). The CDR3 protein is CASSIRTSGIPSYNEQFF. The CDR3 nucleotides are TGTGCCAGTAGTATTAGGACTAGCGGGATTCCCTCCTACAATGAGCAGTTCTTC.

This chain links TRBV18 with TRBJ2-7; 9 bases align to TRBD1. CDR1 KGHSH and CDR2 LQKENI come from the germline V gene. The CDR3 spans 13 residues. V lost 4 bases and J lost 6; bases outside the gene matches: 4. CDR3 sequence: CASSRDRDLEQYF. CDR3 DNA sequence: TGTGCCAGCTCACGGGACAGGGATCTCGAGCAGTACTTC.

The CDR3 sequence is CATSDLRGRARDNEQFF. The CDR3 nucleotides read TGTGCCACCAGTGATTTGCGAGGGAGGGCCAGGGACAATGAGCAGTTCTTC. V and J are TRBV24-1 and TRBJ2-1, with 7 bases fitting TRBD2. The junction had 9 bases not matched to a gene; V was cut back by 0 bases and J by 5 bases. CDR1 and CDR2 from the germline V gene are KGHDR and SFDVKD. This CDR3 contains 17 residues.

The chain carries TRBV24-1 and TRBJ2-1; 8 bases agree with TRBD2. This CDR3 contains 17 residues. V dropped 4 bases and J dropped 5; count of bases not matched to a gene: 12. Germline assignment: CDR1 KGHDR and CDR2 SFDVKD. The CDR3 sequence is CATSDYERETGNNEQFF. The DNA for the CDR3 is TGTGCCACCAGTGACTACGAGCGGGAGACGGGCAACAATGAGCAGTTCTTC.

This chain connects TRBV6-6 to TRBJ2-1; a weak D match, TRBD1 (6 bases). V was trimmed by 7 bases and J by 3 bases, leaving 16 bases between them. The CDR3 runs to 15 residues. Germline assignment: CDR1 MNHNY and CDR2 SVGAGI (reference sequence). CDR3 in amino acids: CASIVDRKNYNEQFF. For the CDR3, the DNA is TGTGCCAGCATTGTCGACAGGAAAAACTACAATGAGCAGTTCTTC.